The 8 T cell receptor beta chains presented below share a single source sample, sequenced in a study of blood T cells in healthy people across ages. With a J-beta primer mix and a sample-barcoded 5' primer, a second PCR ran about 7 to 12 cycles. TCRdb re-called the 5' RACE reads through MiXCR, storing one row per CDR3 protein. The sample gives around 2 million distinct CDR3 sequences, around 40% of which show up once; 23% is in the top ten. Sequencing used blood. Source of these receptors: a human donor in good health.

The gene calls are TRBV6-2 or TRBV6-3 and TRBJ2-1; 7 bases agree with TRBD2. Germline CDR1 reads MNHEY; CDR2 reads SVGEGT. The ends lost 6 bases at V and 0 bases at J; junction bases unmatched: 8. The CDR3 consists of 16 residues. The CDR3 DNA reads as TGTGCCAGCAGGGGGGTCGGGGGGAGCTCCTACAATGAGCAGTTCTTC. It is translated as CASRGVGGSSYNEQFF.

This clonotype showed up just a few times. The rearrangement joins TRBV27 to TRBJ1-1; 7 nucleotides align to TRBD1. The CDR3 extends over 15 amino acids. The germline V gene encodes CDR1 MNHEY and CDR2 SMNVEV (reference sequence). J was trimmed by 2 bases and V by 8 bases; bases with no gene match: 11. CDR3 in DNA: TGTGCCAGCGCTGAAATGGGACAGCCTAACACTGAAGCTTTCTTT. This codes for CASAEMGQPNTEAFF.

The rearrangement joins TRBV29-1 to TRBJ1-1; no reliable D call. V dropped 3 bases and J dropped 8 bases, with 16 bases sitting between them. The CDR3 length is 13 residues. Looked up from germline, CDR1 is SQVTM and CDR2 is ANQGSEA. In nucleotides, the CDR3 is TGCAGCGTTGAGGAGGCGTTACGGGCGGAAGCTTTCTTT. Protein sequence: CSVEEALRAEAFF.

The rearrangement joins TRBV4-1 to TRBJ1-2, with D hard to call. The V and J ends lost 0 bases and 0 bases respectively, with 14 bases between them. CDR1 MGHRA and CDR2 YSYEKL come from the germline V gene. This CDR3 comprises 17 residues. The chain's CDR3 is CASSQDNTVPPNYGYTF. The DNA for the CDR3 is TGCGCCAGCAGCCAAGATAATACAGTTCCTCCTAACTATGGCTACACCTTC.

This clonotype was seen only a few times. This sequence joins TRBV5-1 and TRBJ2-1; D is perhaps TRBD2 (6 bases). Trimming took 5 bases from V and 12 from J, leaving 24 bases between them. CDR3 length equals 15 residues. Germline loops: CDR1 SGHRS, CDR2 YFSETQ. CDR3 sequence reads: CASSPEEGLASTQFF. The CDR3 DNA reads TGCGCCAGCAGTCCGGAGGAGGGTTTGGCGAGCACGCAGTTCTTC.

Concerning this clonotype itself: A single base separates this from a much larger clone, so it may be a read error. The CDR3 reads CASRPQGPETRYF. CDR3 in DNA: TGTGCCAGCAGACCCCAGGGTCCGGAGACCCGGTACTTC. The V call is TRBV28, the J call TRBJ2-5; a weak D match, TRBD1 (5 bases). Germline CDR1 and CDR2: MDHEN and SYDVKM. The CDR3 has 13 amino acids. Full variable domain (outside the CDR3, taken from reference TRBV28 and TRBJ2-5): DVKVTQSSRYLVKRTGEKVFLECVQDMDHENMFWYRQDPGLGLRLIYFSYDVKMKEKGDIPEGYSVSREKKERFSLILESASTNQTSMYLCASRPQGPETRYFGPGTRLLVL.

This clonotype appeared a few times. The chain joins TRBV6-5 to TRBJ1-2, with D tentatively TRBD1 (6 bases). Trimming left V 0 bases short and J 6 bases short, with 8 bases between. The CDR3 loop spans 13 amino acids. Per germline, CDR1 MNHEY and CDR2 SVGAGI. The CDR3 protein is CASSYSSGDGYTF. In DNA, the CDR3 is TGTGCCAGCAGTTACTCATCAGGGGATGGCTACACCTTC.

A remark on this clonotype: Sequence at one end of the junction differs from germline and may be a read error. DNA for the CDR3: TGTGCCACCAGCGCGGACAAGAAAGGCTCCAACGAGCAGTACTTC. Its translation: CATSADKKGSNEQYF. The chain links TRBV15 to TRBJ2-7, with D perhaps matching TRBD1 (5 bases). The V gene's germline CDR1 is LNHNV and CDR2 YYDKDF (reference sequence). The CDR3 consists of 15 residues.